A single TCR beta chain is shown here with its context. This record comes from a study of blood T cell repertoires in COVID-19. Original analysis: Reference gene primer amplification gave estimated nucleated cell counts. Clones were sequenced by immunoSEQ multiplex PCR, and TCRdb holds only the in-frame ones, with some missing. Clonal size and the V and J genes are those of that table, whereas D and trimming came from the DNA. Of 260,000 or so clones listed, over 75% are singletons. Germline lookup yields CDR1 LGHDT and CDR2 YNNKEL (reference sequence). The CDR3 is made up of 15 amino acids. Trimming shortened V by 0 bases and J by 5 bases, and 14 bases separated the two germline ends.

The sample comprised peripheral blood. V is TRBV3-1 (or the pseudogene TRBV3-2) and J is TRBJ2-7; D is undetermined. The receptor was isolated from a human donor in a cohort sampled during active COVID-19. The CDR3 region has the DNA TGTGCCAGCAGCCAAGATCGGTCGAGAGGTAACGAGCAGTACTTC. It specifies CASSQDRSRGNEQYF.